The TCR beta chain described here comes from a study of cytomegalovirus exposure and HLA in healthy donors. The PCR made use of 60 Vbeta and 13 Jbeta primers. Assay used: immunoSEQ multiplex PCR; TCRdb lists only in-frame clones, some missing. Of about 94,000 clones detected, 79% appear once; the ten largest clones hold around 3.8%. The CDR3 loop spans 15 amino acids. CDR1 and CDR2 (germline): LGHNA, YSLEER. Trimming removed 2 bases from V and 5 bases from J, with 15 bases in between. The V and J genes are TRBV4-3 and TRBJ1-1; tentative D call: TRBD1 (5 bases). Sequenced: PBMCs. This receptor was taken from a woman aged 40 to 50 in good health and CMV-seronegative. The CDR3 coding sequence is TGCGCCAGCAGCCAACCGGACACCCTGGGGACTGAAGCTTTCTTT. It is translated as CASSQPDTLGTEAFF.